These T cell receptor beta chains were read from a single sample in a study of blood T cell repertoires in COVID-19. Sequencing used immunoSEQ multiplex PCR; TCRdb keeps in-frame clones, though not all of them. The sample yields 200,000 to 250,000 clones, more than 70% seen once. Source material: peripheral blood. Receptors originate from a man older than 75 with acute or convalescent COVID-19. CDR3s leave out the opening cysteine and the closing phenylalanine or tryptophan.

TRBJ1-2 TRBV19 ASSMGTGIYYGYT
TRBJ1-5 TRBV19 ASSKGGLQPQH
TRBJ2-7 TRBV3-1/TRBV3-2 ATGDRIYEQY
TRBJ1-1 TRBV11-2 ASSLGETARAF
TRBJ2-2 TRBV12-3/TRBV12-4 ASSFRRTGELF
TRBJ2-7 TRBV3-1/TRBV3-2 ASSHATRDEQY
TRBJ2-1 TRBV5-1 ASSAGPEGSEQF
TRBJ1-2 TRBV2 ASSVQGNGYT
TRBJ2-1 TRBV6-5 ASRGDGLGWNEQF
TRBJ2-5 TRBV6-5 ASGRTHLIVETQY
TRBJ1-6 TRBV2 ATVRSVNSPLH
TRBJ2-5 TRBV5-1 ASSLLSGGYKETQY
TRBJ1-6 TRBV28 ASSLRGTGNSPLH
TRBJ2-5 TRBV24-1 ATSDPRTGGETQY